This T cell receptor beta chain was sequenced in a study of T cell responses to AZD1222 COVID-19 vaccine. Across the study: Analyses pooled second doses at about 4 or about 12 weeks. Points from the study as a whole: Without day 14 samples, only post-peak T cell repertoires were studied. Baseline seropositives among AZD1222 recipients totaled only 5 to 7. Among the donors, most were white British and more were female, and clonal diversity was possibly underestimated.

Sequencing used immunoSEQ multiplex PCR; TCRdb keeps in-frame clones, though not all of them. This repertoire shows 150,000 to 200,000 clones, roughly 92% found once; its top ten account for 1.6%. Per the germline V gene, CDR1 is SGHTA and CDR2 is FQGNSA. CDR3 size: 14 residues. V was shortened by 2 bases and J by 3 bases, with 10 bases between the two germline ends. A note on this clone: As yet, its antigen is unknown.

The chain links TRBV7-2 to TRBJ1-2; D is uncertain. The clonotype originates from an adult in good health. Sequencing was performed on peripheral blood, taken on day 0 of AZD1222 vaccination. In DNA, the CDR3 is TGTGCCAGCAGCTTAACCCCCTGGGACTATGGCTACACCTTC. This encodes CASSLTPWDYGYTF.